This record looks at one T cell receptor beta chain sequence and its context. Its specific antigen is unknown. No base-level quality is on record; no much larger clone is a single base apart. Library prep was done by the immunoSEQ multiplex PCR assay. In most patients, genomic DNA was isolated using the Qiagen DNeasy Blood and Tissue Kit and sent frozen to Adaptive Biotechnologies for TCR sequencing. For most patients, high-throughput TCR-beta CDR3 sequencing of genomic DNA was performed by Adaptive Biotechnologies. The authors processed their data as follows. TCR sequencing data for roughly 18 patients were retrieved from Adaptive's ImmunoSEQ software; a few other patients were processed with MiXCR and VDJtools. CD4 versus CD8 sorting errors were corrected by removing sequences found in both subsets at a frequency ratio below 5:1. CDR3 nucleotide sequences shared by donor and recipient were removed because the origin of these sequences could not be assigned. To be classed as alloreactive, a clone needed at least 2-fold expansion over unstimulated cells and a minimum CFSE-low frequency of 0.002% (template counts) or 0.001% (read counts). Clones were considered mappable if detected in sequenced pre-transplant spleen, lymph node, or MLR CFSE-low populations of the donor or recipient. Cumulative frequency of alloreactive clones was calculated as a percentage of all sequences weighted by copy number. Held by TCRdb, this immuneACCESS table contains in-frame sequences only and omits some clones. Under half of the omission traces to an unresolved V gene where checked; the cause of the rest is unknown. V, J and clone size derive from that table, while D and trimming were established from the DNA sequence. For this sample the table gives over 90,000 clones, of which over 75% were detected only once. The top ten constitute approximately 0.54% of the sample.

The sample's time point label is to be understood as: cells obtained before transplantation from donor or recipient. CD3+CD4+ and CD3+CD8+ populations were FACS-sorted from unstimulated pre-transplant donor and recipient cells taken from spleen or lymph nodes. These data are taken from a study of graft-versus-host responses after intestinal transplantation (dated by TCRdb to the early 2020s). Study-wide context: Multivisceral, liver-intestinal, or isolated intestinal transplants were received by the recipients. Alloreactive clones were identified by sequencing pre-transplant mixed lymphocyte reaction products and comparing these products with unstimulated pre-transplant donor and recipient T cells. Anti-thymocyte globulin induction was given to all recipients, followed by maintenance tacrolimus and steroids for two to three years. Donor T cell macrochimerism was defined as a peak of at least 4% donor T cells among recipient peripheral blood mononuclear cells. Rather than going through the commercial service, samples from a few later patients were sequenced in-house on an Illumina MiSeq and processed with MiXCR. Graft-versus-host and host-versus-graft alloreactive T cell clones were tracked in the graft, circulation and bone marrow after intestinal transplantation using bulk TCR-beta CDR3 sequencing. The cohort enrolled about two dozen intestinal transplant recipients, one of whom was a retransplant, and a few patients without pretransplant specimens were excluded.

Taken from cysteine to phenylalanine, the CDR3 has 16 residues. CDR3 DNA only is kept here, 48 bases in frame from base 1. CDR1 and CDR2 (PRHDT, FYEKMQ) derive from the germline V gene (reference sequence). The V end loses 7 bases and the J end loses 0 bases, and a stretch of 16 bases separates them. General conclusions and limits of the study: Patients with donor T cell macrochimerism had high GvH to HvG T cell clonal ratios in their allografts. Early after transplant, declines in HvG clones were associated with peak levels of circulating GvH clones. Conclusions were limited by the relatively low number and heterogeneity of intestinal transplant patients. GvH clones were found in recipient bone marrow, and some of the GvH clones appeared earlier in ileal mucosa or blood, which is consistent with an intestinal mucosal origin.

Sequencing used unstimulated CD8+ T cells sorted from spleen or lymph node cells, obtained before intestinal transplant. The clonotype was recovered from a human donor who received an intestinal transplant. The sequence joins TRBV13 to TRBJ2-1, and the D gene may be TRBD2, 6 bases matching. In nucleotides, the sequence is TGTGCCAGCACGGGGGACCATCACCGCTCCTACAATGAGCAGTTCTTC. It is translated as CASTGDHHRSYNEQFF.